This T cell receptor beta chain is from a study of regulatory T cells in long-lasting Graves disease. Study in general: Persistence in Graves' disease required over 5 years of antithyroid drugs plus positive TSH receptor antibodies.

This clonotype has a handful of counts. The antigen remains undetermined. Arm-PCR of CDR3 regions and iRepertoire HTBI primers were used to build TCR beta libraries. TCRdb reanalysed the multiplex PCR reads using MiXCR and keeps one entry per CDR3 protein. Among a few hundred thousand distinct CDR3 sequences, roughly 24% were seen once, and the ten largest hold approximately 27%. V lost 7 bases to trimming and J lost 4 bases; unmatched junction nucleotides: 7. There are 15 residues in the CDR3. The germline V gene has CDR1 MNHNS and CDR2 SASEGT. Study-level points and caveats: Relative to new patients (966), persistent patients exhibited greater sharing of public clonotypes (approximately 2,800). No thyroid tissue was studied; the work used peripheral blood only. Among samples with persistent disease, TRBV28, TRBJ1-2 and TRBJ2-5 were favored.

The time point: persistent/refractory GD, antithyroid drugs over 5 years with positive TRAb. The TCR library used RNA extracted from PBMCs. The specimen comprised peripheral blood mononuclear cells (PBMCs), sampled when the disease was refractory, from a patient treated with antithyroid drugs. This chain links TRBV6-1 with TRBJ2-3; 11 nucleotides line up with TRBD1. The receptor was derived from a woman aged 40 to 50 with Graves disease. This CDR3 reads CASILGQGAADTQYF. In DNA form, the CDR3 reads TGTGCCAGCATCCTCGGACAGGGGGCTGCAGATACGCAGTATTTT.